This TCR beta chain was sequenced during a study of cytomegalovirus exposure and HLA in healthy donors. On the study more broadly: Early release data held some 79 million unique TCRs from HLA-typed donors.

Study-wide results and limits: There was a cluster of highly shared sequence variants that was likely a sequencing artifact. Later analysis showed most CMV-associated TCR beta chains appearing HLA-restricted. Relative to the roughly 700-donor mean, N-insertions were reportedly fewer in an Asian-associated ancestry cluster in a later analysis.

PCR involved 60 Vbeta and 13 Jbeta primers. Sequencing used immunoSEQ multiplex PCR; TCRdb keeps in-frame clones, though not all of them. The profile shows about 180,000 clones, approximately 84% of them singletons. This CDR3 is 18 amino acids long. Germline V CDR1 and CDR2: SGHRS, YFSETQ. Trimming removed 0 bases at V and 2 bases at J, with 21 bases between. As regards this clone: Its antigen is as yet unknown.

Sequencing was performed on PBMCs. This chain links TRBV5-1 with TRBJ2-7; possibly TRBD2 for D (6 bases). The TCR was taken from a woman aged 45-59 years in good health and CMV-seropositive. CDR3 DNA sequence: TGCGCCAGCAGCTTGGAAAGGGGAGTTGGCGGGACCACCTACGAGCAGTACTTC. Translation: CASSLERGVGGTTYEQYF.